The 16 T cell receptor beta chains below all came from one sample that was sequenced in a study of T cell repertoires in cytomegalovirus infection. Their target antigens are unknown. One entry per CDR3 protein, called by TCRdb with MiXCR from the reads. In the table there are about 890,000 distinct CDR3 sequences, roughly 30% of which are singletons. Sample: cultured CD8+ T cells from PBMCs, taken from culture after CMV antigen stimulation. These receptors were obtained from a human donor in good health (CMV status not recorded). Some clones in this sample may be carry-over from other donors' samples.

The CDR3 nucleotides read TGTGCCAGCTCACCGACAGATGACTATAGCAATCAGCCCCAGCATTTT. Its translation: CASSPTDDYSNQPQHF. The chain is built from TRBV18 and TRBJ1-5; D perhaps matches TRBD1 (5 bases). Trimming took off 3 bases at V and 0 bases at J, with 12 bases between the two ends. CDR1 and CDR2 from the germline V gene are KGHSH and LQKENI. The length of the CDR3 is 16 residues. The whole variable domain, remainder taken from reference TRBV18 and TRBJ1-5, is NAGVMQNPRHLVRRRGQEARLRCSPMKGHSHVYWYRQLPEEGLKFMVYLQKENIIDESGMPKERFSAEFPKEGPSILRIQQVVRGDSAAYFCASSPTDDYSNQPQHFGDGTRLSIL.

This chain uses TRBV6-8 with TRBJ1-2; possible D gene TRBD1, 6 bases. The CDR3 length is 15 residues. The germline gives CDR1 MNHGY, CDR2 SAAAGT. Trimming took off 5 bases at V and 8 bases at J, with 21 bases between the two ends. Written as DNA, the CDR3 is TGTGCCAGCAGTCTCGTGGAGGGGGGTAGAGAGGGCTACACCTTC. Protein: CASSLVEGGREGYTF.

A note on this clonotype: A junction end diverges from the germline sequence, so it may reflect a read error. The V call is TRBV4-1, the J call TRBJ1-1; 8 bases align to TRBD1. Germline V gene data show CDR1 as MGHRA and CDR2 as YSYEKL. The CDR3 totals 13 residues. CDR3 in amino acids: CANSQGGDREAFF. DNA for the CDR3: TGCGCCAACAGCCAAGGAGGGGACAGGGAAGCTTTCTTT.

In its sample, this clonotype was seen a few times. The CDR3 nucleotides are TGTGCCAGCAGCTTCGATGAGGGACAGCCCAATCAGCCCCAGCATTTT. Encoded protein: CASSFDEGQPNQPQHF. The chain employs TRBV7-8 and TRBJ1-5, with 7 bases lining up with TRBD1. The CDR3 consists of 16 residues. V shed 3 bases, J shed 3 bases, and the junction held 8 bases outside the gene matches. Germline assignment: CDR1 SGHVS and CDR2 FQNEAQ. The full variable domain, in which reference TRBV7-8 and TRBJ1-5 provide the parts outside the CDR3, is GAGVSQSPRYKVAKRGQDVALRCDPISGHVSLFWYQQALGQGPEFLTYFQNEAQLDKSGLPSDRFFAERPEGSVSTLKIQRTQQEDSAVYLCASSFDEGQPNQPQHFGDGTRLSIL.

The table lists this clonotype with a few counts. This sequence joins TRBV6-1 and TRBJ2-2; TRBD1 matches at 12 bases. The CDR3 totals 18 residues. The ends lost 5 bases at V and 0 bases at J; junction bases unmatched: 7. Germline V gene lookup returns CDR1 MNHNS and CDR2 SASEGT. The CDR3 region is CASSSPGQGAANTGELFF. CDR3 bases: TGTGCCAGCAGTTCTCCGGGACAGGGGGCCGCGAACACCGGGGAGCTGTTTTTT.

This clonotype was seen ten or more times. The rearrangement joins TRBV28 to TRBJ2-5; possible D gene TRBD1, 6 bases. V lost 3 bases and J lost 4, with 12 bases in between. Germline loops: CDR1 MDHEN, CDR2 SYDVKM. The CDR3 loop spans 14 amino acids. The CDR3 loop reads CASSLDSISETQYF. In DNA form, the CDR3 reads TGTGCCAGCAGTTTGGACAGCATTTCAGAGACCCAGTACTTC.

The chain uses TRBV20-1 and TRBJ1-2, with 8 bases fitting TRBD1. CDR1 is DFQATT, CDR2 SNEGSKA, per germline (reference sequence). The CDR3 sequence is 12 residues long. Here the CDR3 reads CSLTGATYGYTF. In DNA, the CDR3 is TGCAGCCTGACAGGGGCGACCTATGGCTACACCTTC.

At least ten counts were recorded for this clonotype. The chain employs TRBV7-6 and TRBJ2-7; 7 bases align to TRBD1. With V trimmed by 4 bases and J by 0 bases, 18 bases remained unmatched. CDR1 is SGHVS, CDR2 FNYEAQ, per germline. The CDR3 has 19 residues. The chain's CDR3 is CASSSFPIIGTESSYEQYF. The CDR3 DNA is TGTGCCAGCAGCTCCTTCCCCATTATCGGGACAGAAAGCTCCTACGAGCAGTACTTC.

Only a few counts were recorded for this clonotype. The chain uses TRBV7-9 and TRBJ1-6; maybe TRBD1 (5 bases). Trimming pared 2 bases from V and 13 bases from J, leaving 9 bases between. The CDR3 has 12 amino acids. The germline CDR1 and CDR2 sequences are SEHNR and FQNEAQ (reference sequence). In DNA form, the CDR3 reads TGTGCCAGCAGCTTACGGGGGAATCCCCTCCACTTT. Translation gives CASSLRGNPLHF.

The sample holds a few counts of this clonotype. The chain links TRBV12-3 or TRBV12-4 to TRBJ2-3, with a weak D call TRBD1 (5 bases). This CDR3 comprises 15 residues. Trimming stripped 1 base from V and 1 base from J, with 9 bases between. CDR3 coding DNA: TGTGCCAGCAGTTTAGAGACAGTCCGCACAGATACGCAGTATTTT. Translating gives CASSLETVRTDTQYF.

The sample holds a few counts of this clonotype. The genes are TRBV11-1 and TRBJ1-1, with D maybe TRBD1 (6 bases). The CDR3 consists of 16 residues. Germline V lookup: CDR1 SGHAT, CDR2 FQDESV (reference sequence). Between the trimmed V and J ends, which lost 5 bases and 3 bases, there was a span of 19 bases. As DNA, the CDR3 is TGTGCCAGCAGCCCGGGAGGGGGGGCGCAGTACACTGAAGCTTTCTTT. This gives the protein CASSPGGGAQYTEAFF.

This clonotype was picked up a small number of times. CDR3 nucleotides: TGTGCCAGCAGCCCCGGGACAGTACACGAGCAGTACGTC. Amino acids: CASSPGTVHEQYV. This sequence joins TRBV28 and TRBJ2-7; 7 bases line up with TRBD1. Trimming cost V 6 bases and J 5 bases; bases outside gene matches: 7. This CDR3 contains 13 residues. Germline loops: CDR1 MDHEN, CDR2 SYDVKM.

A few counts support this clonotype. The rearrangement links TRBV10-3 to TRBJ2-2; 13 positions match TRBD2. The CDR3 loop spans 18 amino acids. The germline gives CDR1 ENHRY, CDR2 SYGVKD. After removal of 3 bases from V and 2 bases from J, the junction contained 6 bases not matched to a gene. Here the CDR3 DNA reads TGTGCCATCAGTGATGAGACTAGCGGGGGGCCAAACACCGGGGAGCTGTTTTTT. It yields the protein CAISDETSGGPNTGELFF.

This clonotype was recorded a few times. The chain is built from TRBV19 and TRBJ1-1; possibly TRBD1 for D (5 bases). The V end lost 10 bases, the J end lost 2 bases, and 14 bases lay between the germline ends. CDR3 length equals 13 residues. Germline V gene data show CDR1 as LNHDA and CDR2 as SQIVND (reference sequence). The CDR3 here is CATGEGRNTEAFF. The CDR3 DNA is TGTGCCACTGGGGAGGGACGCAACACTGAAGCTTTCTTT. The full variable domain, completed using reference TRBV19 and TRBJ1-1, is DGGITQSPKYLFRKEGQNVTLSCEQNLNHDAMYWYRQDPGQGLRLIYYSQIVNDFQKGDIAEGYSVSREKKESFPLTVTSAQKNPTAFYLCATGEGRNTEAFFGQGTRLTVV.

The CDR3: CASSYSKAGPNYEQYF. CDR3 DNA sequence: TGTGCCAGCAGTTACTCGAAAGCGGGACCGAACTACGAGCAGTACTTC. The chain recombines TRBV6-6 with TRBJ2-7, with 7 bases lining up with TRBD2. The junction had 8 bases not matched to a gene; V was cut back by 0 bases and J by 3 bases. The germline CDR1 and CDR2 sequences are MNHNY and SVGAGI (reference sequence). The CDR3 length is 16 residues.

This clonotype has a handful of counts. This chain connects TRBV6-5 to TRBJ2-2, with 15 bases lining up with TRBD2. The J segment lost 3 bases and the V segment lost 4 bases, leaving 6 bases of the junction unmatched. The CDR3 is 18 residues long. Germline V gives CDR1 MNHEY, CDR2 SVGAGI. The chain's CDR3 is CASSFGTSGGPDTGELFF. Written as DNA, the CDR3 is TGTGCCAGCAGTTTCGGGACTAGCGGGGGGCCTGACACCGGGGAGCTGTTTTTT.